What follows describes a single TCR beta chain. The donors, all of them Caucasian adults, lived in Nashville, Tennessee. From germline, CDR1 is MNHEY and CDR2 SMNVEV (reference sequence). Trimming took 5 bases from V and 8 from J; bases not matched to a gene: 9. The CDR3 covers 15 residues. This sample stems from a study of shared clonotypes between healthy human individuals. The protocol was immunoSEQ multiplex PCR, while the TCRdb copy is restricted to in-frame clones and leaves out a portion. The sample includes about 1.1 million clones, 75% to 80% seen only once; the top ten take more than 0.45%. This sequence joins TRBV27 and TRBJ1-4; 9 nucleotides agree with TRBD1. This clonotype originated in a man younger than 35 in good health. Some clones in this sample may be carry-over from other donors' samples. Sample: memory CD4+ T cells from PBMCs. The subset here: CD45RA-negative fraction. CDR3 nucleotides: TGTGCCAGCAGTATGCGCCGGGACAGGGTGGAAAAACTGTTTTTT. Protein sequence: CASSMRRDRVEKLFF. The full variable domain, rest sourced from reference TRBV27 and TRBJ1-4, is EAQVTQNPRYLITVTGKKLTVTCSQNMNHEYMSWYRQDPGLGLRQIYYSMNVEVTDKGDVPEGYKVSRKEKRNFPLILESPSPNQTSLYFCASSMRRDRVEKLFFGSGTQLSVL.